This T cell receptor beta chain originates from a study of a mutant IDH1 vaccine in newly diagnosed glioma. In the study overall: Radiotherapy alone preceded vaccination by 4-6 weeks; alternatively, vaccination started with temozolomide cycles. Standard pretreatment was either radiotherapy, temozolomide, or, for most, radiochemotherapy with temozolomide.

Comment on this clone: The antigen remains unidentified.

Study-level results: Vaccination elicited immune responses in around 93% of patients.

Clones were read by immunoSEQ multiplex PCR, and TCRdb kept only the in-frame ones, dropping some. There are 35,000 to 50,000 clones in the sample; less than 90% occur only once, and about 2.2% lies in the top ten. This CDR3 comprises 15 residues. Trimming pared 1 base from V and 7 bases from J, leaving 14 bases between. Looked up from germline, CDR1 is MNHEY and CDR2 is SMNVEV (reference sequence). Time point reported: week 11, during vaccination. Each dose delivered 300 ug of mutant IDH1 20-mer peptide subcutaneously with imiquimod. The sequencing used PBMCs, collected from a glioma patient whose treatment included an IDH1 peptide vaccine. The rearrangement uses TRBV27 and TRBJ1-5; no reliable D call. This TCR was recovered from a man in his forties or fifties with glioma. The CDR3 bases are TGTGCCAGCAGTTTATTAAAGGGAGGAGGGCAGCCCCAGCATTTT. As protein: CASSLLKGGGQPQHF.